This is a list of T cell receptor beta chains from one sample in a study of blood T cell repertoires in COVID-19. This table comes from immunoSEQ multiplex PCR, and its TCRdb copy is limited to in-frame clones, with some not included. The data hold roughly 220,000 clones, with 70% to 90% observed a single time. The sample taken for sequencing was peripheral blood. Receptor source: a man aged 50-60 years who had recovered from COVID-19. Each CDR3 is given with its conserved first and last residue. The D gene is left open where the match is weak. Size is omitted from some rows. Given values are once, few, many or a class for expanded clones.

>TRBJ1-5|.|TRBV28|.
TGTGCCAGCAGTTTAAGGGGTTGGGAGCCCCAGCATTTT
CASSLRGWEPQHF
>TRBJ1-2|.|TRBV7-9|.
TGTGCCAGCAGCTTCGGTCCGAGGCCAGAAGCTGGCTACACCTTC
CASSFGPRPEAGYTF
>TRBJ1-1|.|TRBV7-2|TRBD1
TGTGCCAGCACCCTGGACAGGGAAGCTTTCTTT
CASTLDREAFF
>TRBJ1-6|.|TRBV6-5|.
TGTGCCAGCAGTTACTCGCGGGAAAATTCACCCCTTCACTTT
CASSYSRENSPLHF
>TRBJ2-1|.|TRBV11-2|TRBD2
TGTGCCAGCAGCTTAACTAGCGCCAATGAGCAGTTCTTC
CASSLTSANEQFF
>TRBJ2-7|.|TRBV5-1|TRBD1
TGCGCCAGCAGCTCGACCGGGACAGGGTACGAGCAGTACTTC
CASSSTGTGYEQYF
>TRBJ2-6|.|TRBV28|.
TGTGCCAGCAGTACCTGGGGCAGGGGCATTGGGATTAGCTCTGGGGCCAACGTCCTGACTTTC
CASSTWGRGIGISSGANVLTF
>TRBJ1-4|.|TRBV19|.
TGTGCCAGTAGTGACCGACCGCCGCGGGGAGAAAAACTGTTTTTT
CASSDRPPRGEKLFF
>TRBJ2-3|.|TRBV28|TRBD2
TGTGCCAGCACTACGGCAGGGACTAGCGGTAGCACAGATACGCAGTATTTT
CASTTAGTSGSTDTQYF
>TRBJ1-1|.|TRBV6-6|TRBD1
TGTGCCAGCAGTTCAGGGGGGAGCACTGAAGCTTTCTTT
CASSSGGSTEAFF
>TRBJ2-7|.|TRBV29-1|.
TGCAGCGCCAGTTTTTCCGGGGGACCCTACGAGCAGTACTTC
CSASFSGGPYEQYF
>TRBJ2-5|.|TRBV29-1|TRBD2
TGCAGCGCAGAACGACCGGGACTAGGGGTGGGAGAGACCCAGTACTTC
CSAERPGLGVGETQYF
>TRBJ2-7|.|TRBV30|TRBD2
TGTGCCTGGAGTTCCTTGGGGGGGGAGCAGTACTTC
CAWSSLGGEQYF
>TRBJ2-7|.|TRBV3-1/TRBV3-2|TRBD2
TGTGCCAGCAGCCCAAATTTGAGCGGGAGGAACTCCTACGAGCAGTACTTC
CASSPNLSGRNSYEQYF
>TRBJ2-1|once|TRBV24-1|.
TGTGCCACCAGTGAACGTCTAGCGAGGTCCAACAATGAGCAGTTCTTC
CATSERLARSNNEQFF
>TRBJ2-7|.|TRBV19|TRBD2
TGTGCCAGTAGTATCAAGACTAGCGGGATTTCCTACGAGCAGTACTTC
CASSIKTSGISYEQYF
>TRBJ2-2|.|TRBV27|.
TGTGCCAGCAGTTTATCCCGACTAACCGGGGAGCTGTTTTTT
CASSLSRLTGELFF
>TRBJ2-2|.|TRBV2|.
TGTGCCAGCCGCAGACACGGGGTTGTCGGGGAGCTGTTTTTT
CASRRHGVVGELFF
>TRBJ1-3|.|TRBV5-4|TRBD1
TGTGCCAGCAGTTCCGACAGGGGGCCTGGAAACACCATATATTTT
CASSSDRGPGNTIYF
>TRBJ1-4|.|TRBV29-1|.
TGCAGCGGGAAGACAGCCGCTAATGAAAAACTGTTTTTT
CSGKTAANEKLFF
>TRBJ2-6|.|TRBV14|.
TGTGCCAGCAGCCAAGAGTGGGGTACACAGGGATACTCTGGGGCCAACGTCCTGACTTTC
CASSQEWGTQGYSGANVLTF
>TRBJ1-1|.|TRBV10-1|.
TGCGCCAGCAGGGCCGGAGGTTGGAACACTGAAGCTTTCTTT
CASRAGGWNTEAFF
>TRBJ1-1|.|TRBV27|.
TGTGCCAGCTTTGAGTCCAGCGGGAGAATGAACACTGAAGCTTTCTTT
CASFESSGRMNTEAFF
>TRBJ2-1|.|TRBV27|.
TGTGCCAGCAGTTTCCGCGAATACAATGAGCAGTTCTTC
CASSFREYNEQFF
>TRBJ1-5|.|TRBV2|TRBD1
TGTGCCAGCAGGGGACAGGGATCGCAGCCCCAGCATTTT
CASRGQGSQPQHF
>TRBJ2-7|.|TRBV7-9|.
TGTGCCAGCAGCTCTACCGGAGGGTTGTACGAGCAGTACTTC
CASSSTGGLYEQYF
>TRBJ1-5|.|TRBV6-5|.
TGTGCCAGCAAAAGGGGGGGCGGTCAGCCCCAGCATTTT
CASKRGGGQPQHF
>TRBJ2-6|.|TRBV30|.
TGTGCCTGGAGTCTGACAGAATCCGGGGCCAACGTCCTGACTTTC
CAWSLTESGANVLTF
>TRBJ2-7|.|TRBV19|TRBD1
TGTGCCAGTAGTATAGCGGGACAGGGGGTATCCTACGAGCAGTACTTC
CASSIAGQGVSYEQYF
>TRBJ2-5|.|TRBV5-1|TRBD1
TGCGCCAGCAGACGGGACAGGGGGATCCAAGAGACCCAGTACTTC
CASRRDRGIQETQYF
>TRBJ2-2|.|TRBV27|TRBD2
TGTGCCAGCAGTCAAAGGACTAGCGACACCGGGGAGCTGTTTTTT
CASSQRTSDTGELFF